This T cell receptor beta chain is drawn from a study of response to subunit inactivated influenza vaccine. TCRdb processed the RT-PCR reads anew with MiXCR; each CDR3 protein has one entry. This table has some 520,000 distinct CDR3 sequences, approximately 15% appearing once. Germline CDR1 and CDR2: SQVTM and ANQGSEA. The CDR3 spans 15 residues. V was clipped by 7 bases and J by 2 bases, with 20 bases between them. The clonotype was recovered from a man aged 50 to 69 who received an inactivated influenza vaccine. The sequenced sample was CD4+ T cells sorted from PBMCs, obtained about 23 months after vaccination. V usage is TRBV29-1 and J usage is TRBJ1-1; D remains ambiguous. CDR3 bases: TGCAGCGCCACCTTTTCACATATTTCTAACACTGAAGCTTTCTTT. Its protein is CSATFSHISNTEAFF. Drawing the rest from reference TRBV29-1 and TRBJ1-1, the complete variable domain is SAVISQKPSRDICQRGTSLTIQCQVDSQVTMMFWYRQQPGQSLTLIATANQGSEATYESGFVIDKFPISRPNLTFSTLTVSNMSPEDSSIYLCSATFSHISNTEAFFGQGTRLTVV.